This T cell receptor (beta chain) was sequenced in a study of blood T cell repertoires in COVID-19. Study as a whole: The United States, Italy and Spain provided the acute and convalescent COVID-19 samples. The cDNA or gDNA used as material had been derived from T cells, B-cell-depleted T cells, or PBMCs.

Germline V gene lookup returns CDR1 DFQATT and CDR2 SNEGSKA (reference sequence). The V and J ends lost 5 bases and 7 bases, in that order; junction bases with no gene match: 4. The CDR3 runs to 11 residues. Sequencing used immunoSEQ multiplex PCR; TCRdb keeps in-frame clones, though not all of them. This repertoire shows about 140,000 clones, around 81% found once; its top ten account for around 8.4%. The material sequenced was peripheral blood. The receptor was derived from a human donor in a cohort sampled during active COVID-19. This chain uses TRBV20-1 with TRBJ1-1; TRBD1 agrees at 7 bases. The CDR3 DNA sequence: TGCAGTGCTGGTACAGGGGTTGAAGCTTTCTTT. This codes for CSAGTGVEAFF.